This T cell receptor (beta chain) was recovered during a study of identical twins. Study results and caveats: A cross-sectional statistical analysis, not follow-up of the same donors, supported the conclusions. Researchers reported weaker excess twin sharing in beta out-of-frame sequences.

One entry per CDR3 protein results from TCRdb running MiXCR on the 5' RACE reads. Here the sample spans more than 250,000 distinct CDR3 sequences, approximately 8.5% being singletons. This clonotype was seen many times. What it binds is not known. V was trimmed by 4 bases and J by 4 bases, leaving 18 bases between them. Germline CDR1 MDHEN, CDR2 SYDVKM. There are 16 residues in the CDR3. The data were also submitted as part of a second study, on yellow fever vaccine responses in identical twins. That study adds: Twins reportedly showed a vaccine T cell response that seemed partly convergent and partly personalized.

The chain has TRBV28 and TRBJ2-3; D is possibly TRBD2 (6 bases). Sequenced input: memory (CD45RO+) T cells sorted from blood. The origin of this receptor is a woman aged 18-29 years in good health. CDR3 residues: CASSSAGRGASDTQYF. In DNA form, the CDR3 reads TGTGCCAGCAGTTCCGCGGGACGAGGCGCATCAGATACGCAGTATTTT.